This T cell receptor (beta chain) stems from a study of control samples from healthy donors and cancer patients. The CDR3 sequence is 13 residues long. The V end lost 1 base, the J end lost 1 base, and 4 bases lay between the germline ends. Method: immunoSEQ multiplex PCR; TCRdb's copy keeps in-frame clones and lacks some. The table lists roughly 120,000 clones, roughly 90% of them singletons. This clone was recorded a few times. The chain recombines TRBV12-3 or TRBV12-4 with TRBJ1-1; D unclear. The specimen was blood. This clonotype was obtained from a woman aged 18-29 years in good health. CDR3 in amino acids: CASSLVTNTEAFF. The CDR3 DNA reads TGTGCCAGCAGTTTAGTAACGAACACTGAAGCTTTCTTT.